Given below is one TCR beta chain in context. Its antigen remains unidentified. The V end was cut by 3 bases, the J end by 5 bases, with 11 bases between. The CDR3 sequence is 14 residues long. Germline-derived CDR1 and CDR2 are SGHVS and FNYEAQ. TCRdb re-derived calls from the 5' RACE reads in MiXCR, one entry per CDR3 protein. The data hold under 850,000 distinct CDR3 sequences, with 15% to 20% observed a single time. This sample is part of a study of CD8 T cells in ankylosing spondylitis. General observations from the study: A motif in TCR beta, a set of eight highly homologous variants, appeared characteristic of ankylosing spondylitis blood.

The TCR sequence derives from a male donor with ankylosing spondylitis. V usage is TRBV7-6 and J usage is TRBJ2-1; perhaps D is TRBD1 or TRBD2 (5 bases each). Material: blood, either unsorted or a sorted T cell fraction (not recorded which). CDR3 amino acids: CASSLVGPDNEQFF. CDR3 in DNA: TGTGCCAGCAGCTTGGTGGGACCGGACAATGAGCAGTTCTTC.